The clone carrying this T cell receptor beta chain has just one count. Its antigen is unidentified. The data stem from a study of cytomegalovirus exposure and HLA in healthy donors. Study-level points and caveats: An analysis was carried out at a later point. It showed that HLA-associated TCR beta chains were more clonally expanded than equally common non-associated chains. No immune exposure information besides CMV serostatus was available.

60 Vbeta and 13 Jbeta primers were used in PCR. Method: immunoSEQ multiplex PCR; TCRdb's copy keeps in-frame clones and lacks some. The profile shows about 140,000 clones, about 77% of them singletons. From germline, CDR1 is LNHDA and CDR2 SQIVND (reference sequence). The germline V and J ends were trimmed by 3 bases and 0 bases, with 14 bases remaining between them. CDR3 length equals 16 residues. Sequencing was performed on PBMCs. This chain joins TRBV19 and TRBJ1-2; a possible D gene is TRBD1 (5 bases). The sequence came from a woman aged 35 to 49 in good health and CMV-seronegative. In DNA form, the CDR3 reads TGTGCCAGTAGTATCGTCGGGGGATCAGCTAACTATGGCTACACCTTC. This sequence encodes CASSIVGGSANYGYTF. The whole variable domain, filled in from reference TRBV19 and TRBJ1-2, reads DGGITQSPKYLFRKEGQNVTLSCEQNLNHDAMYWYRQDPGQGLRLIYYSQIVNDFQKGDIAEGYSVSREKKESFPLTVTSAQKNPTAFYLCASSIVGGSANYGYTFGSGTRLTVV.